What follows are 20 T cell receptor beta chains derived from one specimen sequenced in a study of Graves' ophthalmopathy and Graves' hyperthyroidism. RNA transcripts provided the template for amplifying TCR beta CDR3 regions. HTBI primers served in a first-round RT-PCR, which a second-round multiplex PCR followed. TCRdb ran MiXCR on the multiplex PCR reads and lists one entry per CDR3 protein. The sample lists 240,000 or so distinct CDR3 sequences, around 42% occurring once. Material for sequencing was peripheral blood. All receptors derive from an adult man with Graves' ophthalmopathy.

The rearrangement uses TRBV10-3 and TRBJ1-1, with a tentative D call TRBD1 (5 bases). Trimming removed 3 bases from V and 4 bases from J, with 15 bases in between. The germline CDR1 and CDR2 sequences are ENHRY and SYGVKD. The CDR3 is 15 residues long. The CDR3 nucleotides are TGTGCCATCAGTGATTCAGGGACGGAGTTCACTGAAGCTTTCTTT. Translation gives CAISDSGTEFTEAFF.

The sample holds one count of this clonotype. J is TRBJ1-5 and V is TRBV2, with 7 positions matching TRBD1. Trimming at V came to 6 bases and at J to 4 bases, leaving 15 bases not matched to a gene. CDR1 and CDR2 from the germline V gene are SNHLY and FYNNEI. The CDR3 sequence is 17 residues long. CDR3 amino acids: CASRPQGDQARNQPQHF. CDR3 coding DNA: TGTGCCAGCAGGCCTCAGGGGGATCAAGCAAGGAATCAGCCCCAGCATTTT. Using reference TRBV2 and TRBJ1-5 for the parts outside the CDR3, the full variable domain is EPEVTQTPSHQVTQMGQEVILRCVPISNHLYFYWYRQILGQKVEFLVSFYNNEISEKSEIFDDQFSVERPDGSNFTLKIRSTKLEDSAMYFCASRPQGDQARNQPQHFGDGTRLSIL.

Ten or more counts support this clonotype. The chain carries TRBV20-1 and TRBJ1-1; the D gene is possibly TRBD1 (5 bases). Germline V gene sequence: CDR1 DFQATT, CDR2 SNEGSKA (reference sequence). This CDR3 has 13 amino acids. V lost 0 bases, J lost 1 base, and 6 bases lay in between. The CDR3 region is CSAREGGNTEAFF. CDR3 coding DNA: TGCAGTGCTAGAGAGGGGGGGAACACTGAAGCTTTCTTT.

V is TRBV20-1 and J is TRBJ1-5; 12 bases fit TRBD2. The J call is doubtful: the DNA matches TRBJ2-3 better. CDR3 size: 15 residues. Germline values: CDR1 DFQATT, CDR2 SNEGSKA (reference sequence). The CDR3 is CSAESSGGAGDTQYF. The CDR3 bases are TGCAGTGCTGAGTCTAGCGGGGGGGCCGGAGATACGCAGTATTTT.

This clonotype appeared a few times. The chain couples TRBV7-8 to TRBJ2-7, with D unclear. The CDR3 has 12 amino acids. Trimming pared 6 bases from V and 2 bases from J, leaving 8 bases between. Germline loops: CDR1 SGHVS, CDR2 FQNEAQ. The CDR3 coding sequence is TGTGCCAGCAGAACACAGACCTACGAGCAGTACTTC. Translation: CASRTQTYEQYF.

This CDR3 reads CAISESGQGASGYTF. In DNA form, the CDR3 reads TGTGCCATCAGTGAGTCTGGACAGGGGGCATCGGGCTACACCTTC. The chain recombines TRBV10-3 with TRBJ1-2, with TRBD1 matching 11 bases. Germline V gene lookup returns CDR1 ENHRY and CDR2 SYGVKD. The CDR3 contains 15 residues. With V trimmed by 0 bases and J by 8 bases, 5 bases remained unmatched.

This clonotype has just a few counts. The genes are TRBV9 and TRBJ1-4; 9 bases fit TRBD1. From germline, CDR1 is SGDLS and CDR2 YYNGEE. The ends lost 9 bases at V and 7 bases at J; junction bases unmatched: 4. The CDR3 is made up of 12 amino acids. The CDR3 is CAKGQGSEKLFF. CDR3 bases: TGTGCCAAGGGACAGGGAAGTGAAAAACTGTTTTTT.

In its sample, this clonotype was seen a few times. The chain uses TRBV7-9 and TRBJ1-2, with D unresolved. This CDR3 is built from 12 residues. Per the germline V gene, CDR1 is SEHNR and CDR2 is FQNEAQ (reference sequence). V lost 1 base and J lost 8, with 8 bases in between. CDR3: CASSLDAGGYTF. CDR3 nucleotides: TGTGCCAGCAGCTTAGATGCCGGGGGCTACACCTTC.

This clonotype showed up just a few times. The gene calls are TRBV7-9 and TRBJ2-5, with D maybe TRBD1 (6 bases). Looked up from germline, CDR1 is SEHNR and CDR2 is FQNEAQ (reference sequence). The CDR3 runs to 15 residues. Trimming removed 5 bases from V and 3 bases from J, with 16 bases in between. CDR3 sequence (DNA): TGTGCCAGCAGCGACGGACAGATCCGGAAAGAGACCCAGTACTTC. Translating gives CASSDGQIRKETQYF.

The V gene is TRBV10-3, the J gene TRBJ2-5; D remains ambiguous. This CDR3 comprises 16 residues. Between the trimmed V and J ends, which lost 0 bases and 2 bases, there was a span of 13 bases. Germline loops: CDR1 ENHRY, CDR2 SYGVKD. The CDR3 nucleotides read TGTGCCATCAGTGAGTCGAATGGTTTAGGACAAGAGACCCAGTACTTC. This sequence encodes CAISESNGLGQETQYF.

This clonotype is a singleton in its sample. A much larger clone lies a single base off, so this may be a read error. The genes are TRBV29-1 and TRBJ1-4, with a possible D match to TRBD1 (5 bases). Deletions cut 0 bases from V and 10 bases from J, with 18 bases between. Germline loops: CDR1 SQVTM, CDR2 ANQGSEA. This CDR3 contains 15 residues. The CDR3 region is CSVEDSGTSKGKLFF. CDR3 coding DNA: TGCAGCGTTGAAGACTCCGGGACGTCAAAGGGAAAACTGTTTTTT.

A few counts support this clonotype. The J gene is TRBJ1-1, the V gene TRBV5-5; 10 positions agree with TRBD1. J lost 4 bases, V lost 4 bases, and 4 bases had no gene match. CDR1 and CDR2 (germline): SGHKS, YYEKEE (reference sequence). The CDR3 has 14 amino acids. CDR3: CASSGTGVRTEAFF. Here the CDR3 DNA reads TGTGCCAGCAGCGGGACAGGGGTCCGCACTGAAGCTTTCTTT.

This clonotype has a handful of counts. This chain links TRBV3-1 with TRBJ1-2; no clear D. CDR1 LGHDT and CDR2 YNNKEL come from the germline V gene (reference sequence). This CDR3 is 11 amino acids long. V was trimmed by 2 bases and J by 5 bases, leaving 3 bases between them. In nucleotides, the CDR3 is TGTGCCAGCAGCCAATATTATGGCTACACCTTC. This encodes CASSQYYGYTF.

The genes are TRBV9 and TRBJ1-5, with a weak D call TRBD1 (6 bases). CDR3 length equals 16 residues. Germline V gene sequence: CDR1 SGDLS, CDR2 YYNGEE. With 4 bases removed from V and 1 base from J, the gap between germline ends came to 15 bases. The CDR3 DNA follows: TGTGCCAGCAGCCCGGGGGGCCCTCGGAGCAATCAGCCCCAGCATTTT. This translates into CASSPGGPRSNQPQHF.

This rearrangement joins TRBV5-1 to TRBJ2-7; 8 bases agree with TRBD1. This CDR3 region has 13 residues. V was pared by 2 bases and J by 4 bases, with 2 bases of the junction left unmatched. Germline assignment: CDR1 SGHRS and CDR2 YFSETQ. The CDR3 here is CASSLQGVYEQYF. In nucleotides, the CDR3 is TGCGCCAGCAGCTTACAGGGGGTGTACGAGCAGTACTTC.

This clonotype was detected only a few times. The chain recombines TRBV20-1 with TRBJ1-4; TRBD1 is a possible D gene (5 bases). Germline V gene sequence: CDR1 DFQATT, CDR2 SNEGSKA (reference sequence). V was pared by 0 bases and J by 2 bases, with 13 bases between. There are 16 residues in the CDR3. The CDR3 is CSARDIRQGTNEKLFF. Here the CDR3 DNA reads TGCAGTGCTAGAGATATACGGCAGGGTACTAATGAAAAACTGTTTTTT.

This clonotype was found many times. The chain uses TRBV7-9 and TRBJ1-2; 7 bases are a match to TRBD1. V shed 1 base and J 3 bases; nucleotides not matched to a gene: 2. CDR1 is SEHNR and CDR2 is FQNEAQ in the germline V gene (reference sequence). The CDR3 runs 14 residues. Written as DNA, the CDR3 is TGTGCCAGCAGCTTAGGAGGGACAGACTATGGCTACACCTTC. Residues: CASSLGGTDYGYTF.

This clonotype was picked up a small number of times. V is TRBV7-3 and J is TRBJ1-2, with 9 bases aligning to TRBD1. This CDR3 region has 21 residues. Germline CDR1 and CDR2: SGHTA and FQGTGA. Losses at the gene ends were 5 bases for V and 5 bases for J; bases not matched to a gene: 27. This CDR3 reads CASSPPYPGQGLLRGHYGYTF. DNA for the CDR3: TGTGCCAGCAGCCCACCATACCCGGGACAGGGTCTTTTAAGGGGACATTATGGCTACACCTTC. The variable domain in full, with the rest retrieved from reference TRBV7-3 and TRBJ1-2, is GAGVSQTPSNKVTEKGKYVELRCDPISGHTALYWYRQSLGQGPEFLIYFQGTGAADDSGLPNDRFFAVRPEGSVSTLKIQRTERGDSAVYLCASSPPYPGQGLLRGHYGYTFGSGTRLTVV.

The J gene is TRBJ2-5, the V gene TRBV27; no firm D call. V was cut by 6 bases and J by 2 bases, with 4 bases left in between. The CDR3 has 11 residues. Germline V gene lookup returns CDR1 MNHEY and CDR2 SMNVEV (reference sequence). CDR3: CASRVQETQYF. CDR3 bases: TGTGCCAGCAGGGTTCAAGAGACCCAGTACTTC.

A word on this clonotype: A much larger clone differs by one base, so this may be a read error. V is TRBV10-3 and J is TRBJ2-5; D gene unclear. Germline V gives CDR1 ENHRY, CDR2 SYGVKD. The V and J ends lost 5 bases and 5 bases respectively, with 9 bases between them. This CDR3 contains 12 residues. CDR3: CAISSDGETQYF. CDR3 DNA: TGTGCCATCAGTTCGGACGGGGAGACCCAGTACTTC.